This is a list of T cell receptor beta chains from one sample in a study of OX40 agonist ivuxolimab in advanced cancers. Profiling relied on immunoSEQ multiplex PCR, and the TCRdb table lists in-frame clones only, not all of them. The sample carries around 88,000 clones, around 90% recorded once. Sequences were derived from CD4+ or CD8+ T cells sorted from blood, sampled in a trial of the OX40 agonist ivuxolimab. Source of these receptors: an adult with an advanced solid tumor such as melanoma, head and neck, liver or kidney cancer. The CDR3 runs from the conserved cysteine through the conserved F or W. A D gene is named only where the DNA matches it firmly. Size is omitted from some rows. Given values are once, few, many or a class for expanded clones.

J gene	D gene	V gene	clone size	CDR3 DNA	CDR3 protein
TRBJ1-2	TRBD1	TRBV9	-	TGTGCCAGCAGCGTAGGGACAGGGGCGGACTATGGCTACACCTTC	CASSVGTGADYGYTF
TRBJ2-7	TRBD2	TRBV6-5	-	TGTGCCAGCAGCCTGGGACTAGCGGGAGTAACCGAGCAGTACTTC	CASSLGLAGVTEQYF
TRBJ2-3	-	TRBV30	-	TGTGCCTGGGGCGGATCAGATACGCAGTATTTT	CAWGGSDTQYF
TRBJ2-7	TRBD1	TRBV11-3	-	TGTGCCAGCAGCTTAATGGGACAGGGCTACGAGCAGTACTTC	CASSLMGQGYEQYF
TRBJ2-5	-	TRBV18	-	TGTGCCAGCTCATCCTCTGGAGAGACCCAGTACTTC	CASSSSGETQYF
TRBJ1-2	-	TRBV29-1	few	TGCAGCGTTGAGACAGGAATTAACTATGGCTACACCTTC	CSVETGINYGYTF
TRBJ2-1	TRBD1	TRBV5-1	once	TGCGCCAGCAGCCACCGGGACAGGGGTTACAATGAGCAGTTCTTC	CASSHRDRGYNEQFF
TRBJ1-2	-	TRBV5-5	-	TGTGCCAGCAGCTTGGCGCCTCCCACGTCCACCTTC	CASSLAPPTSTF
TRBJ1-2	-	TRBV6-1	-	TGTGCCAGCAGTGCGCAGGGAGACTATGGCTACACCTTC	CASSAQGDYGYTF
TRBJ1-2	TRBD1	TRBV23-1	once	TGCGCCAGCAGTCACACCCGACAGGGCCCTAACTATGGCTACACCTTC	CASSHTRQGPNYGYTF
TRBJ1-1	-	TRBV5-1	-	TGCGCCAGCAGCCCCCCAGGGACGAACACTGAAGCTTTCTTT	CASSPPGTNTEAFF
TRBJ2-1	-	TRBV6-1	-	TGTGCCAGCAGCGGGGCGTCCTACAATGAGCAGTTCTTC	CASSGASYNEQFF
TRBJ2-7	-	TRBV2	-	TGTGCCAGCAGTGTGGTGGCCGAGCAGTACTTC	CASSVVAEQYF
TRBJ2-5	-	TRBV9	once	TGTGCCAGCAGCGTAGTAGAGACCCAGTACTTC	CASSVVETQYF
TRBJ1-5	-	TRBV5-8	-	TGTGCCAGCAGCTGGTCAAATCAGCCCCAGCATTTT	CASSWSNQPQHF
TRBJ1-6	TRBD1	TRBV11-3	-	TGTGCCAGCAGCTACCGAGGACAGGGGGGCACCTCACCCCTCCACTTT	CASSYRGQGGTSPLHF
TRBJ2-7	TRBD1	TRBV10-3	-	TGTGCCATCAGGGGGACTGGGACAGGGGTCGACGAGCAGTACTTC	CAIRGTGTGVDEQYF
TRBJ2-1	-	TRBV5-1	once	TGCGCCAGCAGCCCTTTCGACTCGAGCTCCTACAATGAGCAGTTCTTC	CASSPFDSSSYNEQFF
TRBJ2-5	TRBD1	TRBV7-9	-	TGTGCCAGCAGCTTACCCGGTGGACAGGCGGCTCAGGGGACCCAGTACTTC	CASSLPGGQAAQGTQYF
TRBJ2-7	-	TRBV27	once	TGTGCCAGCCCTCAGTCGTACTCCTACGAGCAGTACTTC	CASPQSYSYEQYF
TRBJ2-7	-	TRBV6-1	-	TGTGCCAGCAGTCCGAGCGGCTCCTACGAGCAGTACTTC	CASSPSGSYEQYF
TRBJ1-1	-	TRBV20-1	few	TGCAGTGTATACAACACTGAAGCTTTCTTT	CSVYNTEAFF
TRBJ2-7	-	TRBV10-3	-	TGTGCCATCAGTGGGGACTCCCGCAGCTCCTACGAGCAGTACTTC	CAISGDSRSSYEQYF
TRBJ1-1	-	TRBV6-1	-	TGTGCCAGCAGCGACCAACCGGGCACTGAAGCTTTCTTT	CASSDQPGTEAFF
TRBJ2-5	TRBD1	TRBV15	-	TGTGCCACCAGCAGGCCGACAGGGGCGCTGGTTGAGACCCAGTACTTC	CATSRPTGALVETQYF
TRBJ2-2	TRBD2	TRBV19	-	TGTGCCAGTAGTACCACTAGCGGGACCGGGGAGCTGTTTTTT	CASSTTSGTGELFF
TRBJ2-2	-	TRBV5-6	-	TGTGCCAGCAGCTTGGCGGGCCGACCCCTTAACACCGGGGAGCTGTTTTTT	CASSLAGRPLNTGELFF
TRBJ1-6	-	TRBV5-4	-	TGTGCCAGCAGCTCACCGACGGAAAATTATAATTCACCCCTCCACTTT	CASSSPTENYNSPLHF
TRBJ1-2	-	TRBV29-1	-	TGCAGCGTACTGAACCGAACAGCATACAAAGCAGATGGCTACACCTTC	CSVLNRTAYKADGYTF
TRBJ2-5	-	TRBV30	-	TGTGCCTGGAACTGGGACGCCAGTGAGACCCAGTACTTC	CAWNWDASETQYF
TRBJ2-3	TRBD2	TRBV28	-	TGTGCCAGCCTCCCTAGCGGGTCTACAGATACGCAGTATTTT	CASLPSGSTDTQYF
TRBJ2-5	-	TRBV5-4	few	TGTGCCAGCATCGACCGACCGGGACTCTCCTACGATGGGACCCAGTACTTC	CASIDRPGLSYDGTQYF
TRBJ2-1	TRBD2	TRBV19	-	TGTGCCAGTAGAATAGCGGGATCCTCCTCCGATGAGCAGTTCTTC	CASRIAGSSSDEQFF
TRBJ2-3	TRBD2	TRBV9	-	TGTGCCAGCAGCGTGAGCGGGGGGACCACAGATACGCAGTATTTT	CASSVSGGTTDTQYF
TRBJ1-1	-	TRBV6-1	-	TGTGCCAGCCAGGCCCCAGTTATGAACACTGAAGCTTTCTTT	CASQAPVMNTEAFF
TRBJ2-5	TRBD2	TRBV7-2	-	TGTGCCAGCAGCTTAGGGGTAGCGGGAGGGGTAGAGACCCAGTACTTC	CASSLGVAGGVETQYF
TRBJ1-4	-	TRBV2	-	TGTGCCAGCAGTGGTGGCGGTAATGAAAAACTGTTTTTT	CASSGGGNEKLFF
TRBJ1-2	-	TRBV6-1	-	TGTGCCAGCAGTGAAATAAGAACAGCCACCCCTAACTATGGCTACACCTTC	CASSEIRTATPNYGYTF
TRBJ2-1	-	TRBV6-5	-	TGTGCCAGCAGACTATACAATGAGCAGTTCTTC	CASRLYNEQFF
TRBJ1-1	TRBD1	TRBV5-1	-	TGCGCCAGCAGCTCAGGGGGCTGGGGTGAAGCTTTCTTT	CASSSGGWGEAFF
TRBJ1-3	TRBD1	TRBV6-1	-	TGTGCCAGCAGTGAAGCGGTGACAGGGTGGGACACCATATATTTT	CASSEAVTGWDTIYF